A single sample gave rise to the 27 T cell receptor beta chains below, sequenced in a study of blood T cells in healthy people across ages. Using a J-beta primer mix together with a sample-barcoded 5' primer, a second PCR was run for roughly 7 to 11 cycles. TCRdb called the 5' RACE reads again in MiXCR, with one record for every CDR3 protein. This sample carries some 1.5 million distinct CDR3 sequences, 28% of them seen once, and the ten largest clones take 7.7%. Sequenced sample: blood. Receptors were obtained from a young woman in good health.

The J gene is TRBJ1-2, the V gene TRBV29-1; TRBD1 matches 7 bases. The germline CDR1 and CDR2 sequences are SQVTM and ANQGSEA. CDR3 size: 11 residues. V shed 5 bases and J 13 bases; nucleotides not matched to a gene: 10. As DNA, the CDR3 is TGCAGCGTTCTTTCACAGGGGCAAATCACCTTC. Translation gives CSVLSQGQITF. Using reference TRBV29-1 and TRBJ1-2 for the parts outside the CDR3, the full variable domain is SAVISQKPSRDICQRGTSLTIQCQVDSQVTMMFWYRQQPGQSLTLIATANQGSEATYESGFVIDKFPISRPNLTFSTLTVSNMSPEDSSIYLCSVLSQGQITFGSGTRLTVV.

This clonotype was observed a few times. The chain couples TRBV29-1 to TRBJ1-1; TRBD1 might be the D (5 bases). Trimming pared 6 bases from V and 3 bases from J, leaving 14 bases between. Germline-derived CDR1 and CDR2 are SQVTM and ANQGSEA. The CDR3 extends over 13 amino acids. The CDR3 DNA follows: TGCAGCGTAGATAGGGACGTCGACACTGAAGCTTTCTTT. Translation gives CSVDRDVDTEAFF.

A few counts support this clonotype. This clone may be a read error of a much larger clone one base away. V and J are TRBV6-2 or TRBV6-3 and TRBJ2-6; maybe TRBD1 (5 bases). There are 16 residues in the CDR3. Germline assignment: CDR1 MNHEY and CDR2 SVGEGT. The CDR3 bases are TGTGCCAGCAGTTACTATGGGAACTCTGGGGCCAGCGTCCTGACTTTC. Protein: CASSYYGNSGASVLTF.

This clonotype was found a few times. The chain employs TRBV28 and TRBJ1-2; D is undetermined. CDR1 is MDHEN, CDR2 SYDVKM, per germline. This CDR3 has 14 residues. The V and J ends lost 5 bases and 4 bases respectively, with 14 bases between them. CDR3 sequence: CASSTTDPIYGYTF. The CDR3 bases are TGTGCCAGCAGTACCACAGACCCTATCTATGGCTACACCTTC.

CDR3 protein: CASSQDTRGGNEQYF. The CDR3, as DNA: TGCGCCAGCAGCCAAGATACTAGGGGAGGCAATGAGCAGTACTTC. The chain combines TRBV4-1 with TRBJ2-5; D perhaps matches TRBD2 (6 bases). CDR1 is MGHRA, CDR2 YSYEKL, per germline. V shed 0 bases and J shed 11 bases, with 19 bases lying between them. This CDR3 region has 15 residues.

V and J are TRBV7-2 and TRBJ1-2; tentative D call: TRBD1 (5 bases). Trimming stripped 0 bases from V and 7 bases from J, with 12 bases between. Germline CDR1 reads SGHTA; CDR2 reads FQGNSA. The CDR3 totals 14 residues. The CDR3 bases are TGTGCCAGCAGCTTAGCCTTTGGGGGTGGTGGCTACACCTTC. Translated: CASSLAFGGGGYTF.

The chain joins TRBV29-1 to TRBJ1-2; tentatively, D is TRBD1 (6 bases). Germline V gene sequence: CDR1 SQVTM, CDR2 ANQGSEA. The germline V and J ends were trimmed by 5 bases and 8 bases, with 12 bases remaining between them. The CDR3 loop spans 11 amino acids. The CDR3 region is CSVMTGEGYTF. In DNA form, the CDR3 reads TGCAGCGTTATGACAGGAGAGGGCTACACCTTC.

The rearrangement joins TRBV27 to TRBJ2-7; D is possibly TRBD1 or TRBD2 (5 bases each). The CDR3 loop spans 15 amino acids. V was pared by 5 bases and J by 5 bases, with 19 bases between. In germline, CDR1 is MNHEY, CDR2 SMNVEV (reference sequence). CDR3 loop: CASSNEPGPRDEQYF. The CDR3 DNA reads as TGTGCCAGCAGTAACGAACCGGGACCGCGCGACGAGCAGTACTTC.

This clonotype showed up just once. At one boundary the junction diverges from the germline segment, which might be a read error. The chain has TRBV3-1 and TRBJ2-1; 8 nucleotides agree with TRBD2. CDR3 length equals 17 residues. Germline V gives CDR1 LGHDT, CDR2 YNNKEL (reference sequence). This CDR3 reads CASSPLPGLGNYNGQFF. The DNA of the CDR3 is TGTGCCAGCAGCCCTCTTCCGGGACTAGGGAATTACAATGGGCAGTTCTTC.

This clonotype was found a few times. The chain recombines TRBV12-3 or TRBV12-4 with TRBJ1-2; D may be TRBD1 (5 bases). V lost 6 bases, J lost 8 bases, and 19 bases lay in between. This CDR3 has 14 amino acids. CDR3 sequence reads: CASSPLMAGKGYTF. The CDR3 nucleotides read TGTGCCAGCAGCCCCCTTATGGCAGGGAAAGGCTACACCTTC.

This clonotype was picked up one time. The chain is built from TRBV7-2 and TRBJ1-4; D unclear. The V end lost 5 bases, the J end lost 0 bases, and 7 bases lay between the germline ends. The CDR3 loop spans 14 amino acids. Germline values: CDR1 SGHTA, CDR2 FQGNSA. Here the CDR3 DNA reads TGTGCCAGCAGCGAGGATTCAACTAATGAAAAACTGTTTTTT. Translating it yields CASSEDSTNEKLFF. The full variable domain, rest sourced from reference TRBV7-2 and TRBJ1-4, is GAGVSQSPSNKVTEKGKDVELRCDPISGHTALYWYRQSLGQGLEFLIYFQGNSAPDKSGLPSDRFSAERTGGSVSTLTIQRTQQEDSAVYLCASSEDSTNEKLFFGSGTQLSVL.

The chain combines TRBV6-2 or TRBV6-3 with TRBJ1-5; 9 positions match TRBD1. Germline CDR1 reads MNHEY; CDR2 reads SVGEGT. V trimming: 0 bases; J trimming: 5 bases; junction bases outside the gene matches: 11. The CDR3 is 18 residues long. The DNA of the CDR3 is TGTGCCAGCAGTTACTCGACCCTCCCGGGACAGGGATATCAGCCCCAGCATTTT. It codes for CASSYSTLPGQGYQPQHF.

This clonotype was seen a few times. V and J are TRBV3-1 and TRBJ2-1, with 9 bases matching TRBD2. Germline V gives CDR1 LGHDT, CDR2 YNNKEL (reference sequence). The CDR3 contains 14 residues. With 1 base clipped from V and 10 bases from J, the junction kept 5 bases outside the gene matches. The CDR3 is CASSQGGGGGEQFF. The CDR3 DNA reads TGTGCCAGCAGCCAAGGAGGCGGGGGGGGAGAGCAGTTCTTC.

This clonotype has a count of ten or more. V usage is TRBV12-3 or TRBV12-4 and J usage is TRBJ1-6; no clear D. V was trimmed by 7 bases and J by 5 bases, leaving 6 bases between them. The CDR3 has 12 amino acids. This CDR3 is CASKADNSPLHF. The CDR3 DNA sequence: TGTGCCAGCAAGGCGGATAATTCACCCCTCCACTTT.

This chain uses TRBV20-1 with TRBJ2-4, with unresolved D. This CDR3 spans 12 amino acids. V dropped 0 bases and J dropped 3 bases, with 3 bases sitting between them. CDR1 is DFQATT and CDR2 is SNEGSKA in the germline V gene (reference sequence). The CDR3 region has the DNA TGCAGTGCTAGAGATCACAAAAACATTCAGTACTTC. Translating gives CSARDHKNIQYF.

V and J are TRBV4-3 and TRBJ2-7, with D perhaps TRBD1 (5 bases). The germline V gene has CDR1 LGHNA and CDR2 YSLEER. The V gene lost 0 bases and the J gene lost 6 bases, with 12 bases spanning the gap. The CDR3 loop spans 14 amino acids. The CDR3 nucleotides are TGCGCCAGCAGCCAAGAATTTGTTCAGGGCGAGCAGTACTTC. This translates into CASSQEFVQGEQYF.

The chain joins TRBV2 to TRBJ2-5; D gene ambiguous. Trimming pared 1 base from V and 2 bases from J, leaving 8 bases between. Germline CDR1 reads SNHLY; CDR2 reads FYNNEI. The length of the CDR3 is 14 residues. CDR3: CASSEVGQQETQYF. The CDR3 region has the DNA TGTGCCAGCAGTGAAGTTGGGCAGCAAGAGACCCAGTACTTC.

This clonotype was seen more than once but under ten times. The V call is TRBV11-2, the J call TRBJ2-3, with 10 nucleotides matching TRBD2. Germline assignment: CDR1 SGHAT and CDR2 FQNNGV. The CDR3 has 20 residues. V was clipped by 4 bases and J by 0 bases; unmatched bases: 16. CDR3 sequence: CASSSPLAGDPFTSTDTQYF. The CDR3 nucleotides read TGTGCCAGCAGCTCCCCTCTAGCGGGGGATCCCTTTACTAGCACAGATACGCAGTATTTT.

The CDR3 reads CASSVYPGPNEQFF. CDR3 DNA sequence: TGTGCCAGCAGCGTCTATCCCGGGCCCAATGAGCAGTTCTTC. This chain joins TRBV9 and TRBJ2-1; no definite D call. V was clipped by 2 bases and J by 6 bases, with 12 bases between them. The CDR3 is made up of 14 amino acids. CDR1 and CDR2 from the germline V gene are SGDLS and YYNGEE. Drawing the rest from reference TRBV9 and TRBJ2-1, the complete variable domain is DSGVTQTPKHLITATGQRVTLRCSPRSGDLSVYWYQQSLDQGLQFLIQYYNGEERAKGNILERFSAQQFPDLHSELNLSSLELGDSALYFCASSVYPGPNEQFFGPGTRLTVL.

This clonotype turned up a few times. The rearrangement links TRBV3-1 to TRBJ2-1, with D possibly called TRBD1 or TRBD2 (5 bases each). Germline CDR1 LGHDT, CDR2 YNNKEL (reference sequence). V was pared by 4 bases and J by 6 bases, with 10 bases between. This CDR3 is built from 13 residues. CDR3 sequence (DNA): TGTGCCAGCAGCCGAACTAGGGGCAATGAGCAGTTCTTC. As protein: CASSRTRGNEQFF.

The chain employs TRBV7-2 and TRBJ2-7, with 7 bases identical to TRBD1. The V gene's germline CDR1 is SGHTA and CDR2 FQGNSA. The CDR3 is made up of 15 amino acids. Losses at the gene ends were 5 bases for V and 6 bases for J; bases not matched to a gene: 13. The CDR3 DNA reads TGTGCCAGCAGCCGAACAGGGGTTGAAACCGGCGAGCAGTACTTC. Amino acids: CASSRTGVETGEQYF.

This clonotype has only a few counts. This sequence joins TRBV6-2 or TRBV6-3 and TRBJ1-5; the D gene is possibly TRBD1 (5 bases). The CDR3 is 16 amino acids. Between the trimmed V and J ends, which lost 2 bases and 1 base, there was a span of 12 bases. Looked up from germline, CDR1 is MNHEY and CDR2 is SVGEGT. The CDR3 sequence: CASSYRGRRSNQPQHF. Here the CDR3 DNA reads TGTGCCAGCAGTTACCGGGGGAGACGGAGCAATCAGCCCCAGCATTTT.

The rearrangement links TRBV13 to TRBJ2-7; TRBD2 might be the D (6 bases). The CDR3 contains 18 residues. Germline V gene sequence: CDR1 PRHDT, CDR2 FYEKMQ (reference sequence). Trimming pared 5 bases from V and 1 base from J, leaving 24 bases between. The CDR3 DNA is TGTGCCAGCAGCCGAGCCGGGCTAGCGAGGTCCCAGTCCTACGAGCAGTACTTC. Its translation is CASSRAGLARSQSYEQYF.

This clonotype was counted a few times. Here the CDR3 reads CASSQASGIAGELFF. The CDR3 bases are TGTGCCAGCAGCCAAGCTAGCGGTATTGCCGGGGAGCTGTTTTTT. V gene TRBV14 combines with J gene TRBJ2-2; 7 nucleotides align to TRBD2. The CDR3 spans 15 residues. The germline V gene has CDR1 SGHDN and CDR2 FVKESK. With 1 base clipped from V and 6 bases from J, the junction kept 5 bases outside the gene matches.

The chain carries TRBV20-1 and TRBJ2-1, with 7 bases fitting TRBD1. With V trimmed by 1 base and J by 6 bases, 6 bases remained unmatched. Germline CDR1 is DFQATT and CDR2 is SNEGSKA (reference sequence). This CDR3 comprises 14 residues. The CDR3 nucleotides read TGCAGTGCTAGAGGTACAGGGGACCCCAATGAGCAGTTCTTC. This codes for CSARGTGDPNEQFF.

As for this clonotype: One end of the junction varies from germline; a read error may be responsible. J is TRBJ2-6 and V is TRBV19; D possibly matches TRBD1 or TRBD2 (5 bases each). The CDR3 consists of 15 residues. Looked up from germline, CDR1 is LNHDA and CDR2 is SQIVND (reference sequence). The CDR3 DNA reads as TGTGCCAGTAGTATAACGGGGTCTGGGGGCAACGTCCTGACTTTC. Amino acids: CASSITGSGGNVLTF.

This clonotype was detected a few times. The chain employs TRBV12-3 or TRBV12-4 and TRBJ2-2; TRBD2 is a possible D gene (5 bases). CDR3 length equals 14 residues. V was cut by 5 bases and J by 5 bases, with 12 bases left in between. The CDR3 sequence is CASSITRVTGELFF. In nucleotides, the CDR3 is TGTGCCAGCAGTATTACGCGGGTAACCGGGGAGCTGTTTTTT.